These T cell receptor beta chains were read from a single sample in a study of cytomegalovirus exposure and HLA in healthy donors. Assay used: immunoSEQ multiplex PCR; TCRdb lists only in-frame clones, some missing. The sample contains 150,000 to 200,000 clones, 81% of which appear only once. What was sequenced was PBMCs. Receptor source: a man aged 18 to 29 in good health and CMV-seronegative. The CDR3 runs from the conserved cysteine through the conserved F or W. A D gene is named only where the DNA matches it firmly. A clone size is listed for some rows: how often the clone was seen (once, few, many), or a class if it is expanded.

- | TRBD2 | TRBJ2-5 | TRBV5-1 | TGCGCCAGCAGCATCGGGACTAGCGGGGGGGCCGTGGAGACCCAGTACTTC | CASSIGTSGGAVETQYF
- | - | TRBJ1-2 | TRBV5-1 | TGCGCCAGCAGCCAGACATTGGCGTCAGACAGGCCCCCCTATGGCTACACCTTC | CASSQTLASDRPPYGYTF
- | - | TRBJ1-1 | TRBV7-3 | TGTGCCAGCAGCTTAGGTGGAGTGGACACTGAAGCTTTCTTT | CASSLGGVDTEAFF
- | - | TRBJ1-1 | TRBV6-1 | TGTGCCAGCAGGATGACAGGCCAGAACACTGAAGCTTTCTTT | CASRMTGQNTEAFF
- | TRBD2 | TRBJ2-3 | TRBV9 | TGTGCCAGCAGCTCCCGGAGCGGGACTAGCACAGATACGCAGTATTTT | CASSSRSGTSTDTQYF
- | - | TRBJ1-1 | TRBV6-1 | TGTGCCAGCAGTCGGGGGATGGACACTGAAGCTTTCTTT | CASSRGMDTEAFF
- | - | TRBJ2-2 | TRBV21-1 | TGTGCCAGCAGCAAACCCCTGTTAGGGGTGGACACCGGGGAGCTGTTTTTT | CASSKPLLGVDTGELFF
- | - | TRBJ2-7 | TRBV4-2 | TGTGCCAGCAGCCCTGTCGGAGGCCCCTACGAGCAGTACTTC | CASSPVGGPYEQYF
- | - | TRBJ2-3 | TRBV4-3 | TGCGCCAGCAGCCAGGGTTCCAGGGAAGATACGCAGTATTTT | CASSQGSREDTQYF
- | - | TRBJ2-1 | TRBV5-1 | TGCGCCAGCAGCTCCGGACAGCCACGCTCGGTTGAGCAGTTCTTC | CASSSGQPRSVEQFF
- | TRBD2 | TRBJ2-3 | TRBV11-2 | TGTGCCAGCAGCTTAGTGGGACTAGCGGGGACAGATACGCAGTATTTT | CASSLVGLAGTDTQYF
- | - | TRBJ1-5 | TRBV2 | TGTGCCAGCAGTCCCCAGTATAGCAATCAGCCCCAGCATTTT | CASSPQYSNQPQHF
- | - | TRBJ2-1 | TRBV5-5 | TGTGCCAGCAGCTTGTGGTACCCGGGATCCTACAATGAGCAGTTCTTC | CASSLWYPGSYNEQFF
- | - | TRBJ1-1 | TRBV30 | TGTGCCTGGAGTGTCTCAGTGGGGGGGGAAGCTTTCTTT | CAWSVSVGGEAFF
- | TRBD1 | TRBJ2-3 | TRBV7-6 | TGTGCCAGCAGCTACGTTCCAGGGGGAATATCAGATACGCAGTATTTT | CASSYVPGGISDTQYF
- | - | TRBJ1-1 | TRBV10-3 | TGTGCCATCAGTGAGACGGGGAACACTGAAGCTTTCTTT | CAISETGNTEAFF
- | - | TRBJ1-2 | TRBV5-5 | TGTGCCAGCAGCTTTTCGGACATCGCTACAAACTATGGCTACACCTTC | CASSFSDIATNYGYTF
- | TRBD1 | TRBJ2-4 | TRBV5-1 | TGCGCCAGCAGCCTGGGACAGAGATTAGCCAAAAACATTCAGTACTTC | CASSLGQRLAKNIQYF
- | TRBD1 | TRBJ2-7 | TRBV6-6 | TGTGCCAGCAGGGACCCTGGACAGGGGTTTTACGAGCAGTACTTC | CASRDPGQGFYEQYF
- | - | TRBJ2-7 | TRBV7-8 | TGTGCCAGCAGCCCGAGGGACACCGCCTACGAGCAGTACTTC | CASSPRDTAYEQYF
- | - | TRBJ2-1 | TRBV2 | TGTGCCAGCAATTCCCCCAGCGACAATGAGCAGTTCTTC | CASNSPSDNEQFF
few | TRBD1 | TRBJ1-1 | TRBV27 | TGTGCCAGCAGTTTATTGGGACAGGGGTCATATGGGCGTTCTGAAGCTTTCTTT | CASSLLGQGSYGRSEAFF
- | - | TRBJ1-4 | TRBV6-1 | TGTGCCAGCAGTCAAGGCTCAGGTCTCCCTAATGAAAAACTGTTTTTT | CASSQGSGLPNEKLFF
- | - | TRBJ1-1 | TRBV9 | TGTGCCAGCAGCGGAACAATGAACACTGAAGCTTTCTTT | CASSGTMNTEAFF
once | TRBD1 | TRBJ1-2 | TRBV5-4 | TGTGCCAGCAGCCCCCGACAGGGAGAGGGGGGCTACACCTTC | CASSPRQGEGGYTF
few | - | TRBJ1-4 | TRBV7-9 | TGTGCCAGCAGCACTAGTACGGGGTCTGAAAAACTGTTTTTT | CASSTSTGSEKLFF
- | TRBD2 | TRBJ2-2 | TRBV27 | TGTGCCACCAGGGTGGGACTAGCGGGAGCTGGGGAGCTGTTTTTT | CATRVGLAGAGELFF
- | TRBD2 | TRBJ2-5 | TRBV5-1 | TGCGCCAGCAGCTTGGGTGCTAGCGGGGGACAAGAGACCCAGTACTTC | CASSLGASGGQETQYF
- | - | TRBJ2-5 | TRBV7-3 | TGTGCCAGCAGCGGTAGGGGGGAGGGCCCTCGGGAGACCCAGTACTTC | CASSGRGEGPRETQYF
- | TRBD1 | TRBJ1-6 | TRBV27 | TGTGCCAGCAGTTTAATGTCAGGGGGGAATTCACCCCTCCACTTT | CASSLMSGGNSPLHF
- | TRBD1 | TRBJ1-2 | TRBV29-1 | TGCAGCGTTGATGGACAGGGGACTTATGGCTACACCTTC | CSVDGQGTYGYTF
- | - | TRBJ2-5 | TRBV7-2 | TGTGCCAGCAGCTTGTGGGCAGGAGGCCAAGAGACCCAGTACTTC | CASSLWAGGQETQYF
few | - | TRBJ1-1 | TRBV19 | TGTGCCAGTAGGCCCCAGGGGACTGAAGCTTTCTTT | CASRPQGTEAFF
- | - | TRBJ2-7 | TRBV7-9 | TGTGCCAGCAGCTTGGGGCACTCCTACGAGCAGTACTTC | CASSLGHSYEQYF
- | - | TRBJ1-2 | TRBV7-2 | TGTGCCAGCAGCTTACAGGGGATTAACTATGGCTACACCTTC | CASSLQGINYGYTF
- | - | TRBJ1-5 | TRBV6-1 | TGTGCCAGCAGTGAAGGGGCAGGTAGCAATCAGCCCCAGCATTTT | CASSEGAGSNQPQHF
once | TRBD2 | TRBJ2-7 | TRBV9 | TGTGCCAGCAGCCCAGTGGGACTAGCGGCCTACGAGCAGTACTTC | CASSPVGLAAYEQYF